These 31 T cell receptor beta chains share one sample of origin, sequenced in a study of shared clonotypes between healthy human individuals. The repertoire was sequenced with immunoSEQ multiplex PCR; TCRdb's copy has only in-frame clones and lacks some. The sample has 600,000 to 800,000 clones; around 77% are singletons. Sequencing input: memory CD4+ T cells sorted from blood. This sample's subset: CD45RA-negative fraction. The receptors derive from a woman in her 30s in good health.

The gene calls are TRBV18 and TRBJ1-1; D call uncertain. CDR3 length: 15 amino acids. CDR1 is KGHSH, CDR2 LQKENI, per germline. V gave up 0 bases and J gave up 1 base, with 9 bases separating them. The CDR3, as DNA: TGTGCCAGCTCACCACCGACGAGGCAGAACACTGAAGCTTTCTTT. Encoded protein: CASSPPTRQNTEAFF.

This chain uses TRBV5-4 with TRBJ2-5; no clear D. The CDR3 has 15 residues. CDR1 SGHNT and CDR2 YYREEE come from the germline V gene (reference sequence). V was pared by 4 bases and J by 0 bases, with 13 bases between. The CDR3 DNA sequence: TGTGCCAGCAGCCCCGGTGGGCAGAACCAAGAGACCCAGTACTTC. It translates to CASSPGGQNQETQYF.

The chain recombines TRBV6-4 with TRBJ2-1; D remains unclear. The CDR3 totals 13 residues. The V end was cut by 4 bases, the J end by 9 bases, with 13 bases between. Germline V lookup: CDR1 MRHNA, CDR2 SNTAGT. The DNA for the CDR3 is TGTGCCAGCAGTGTCGCAATATCGCGTGAGCAGTTCTTC. Its translation is CASSVAISREQFF.

This clone was picked up one time. V is TRBV2 and J is TRBJ1-1, with TRBD1 as a possible D gene (6 bases). Germline V gives CDR1 SNHLY, CDR2 FYNNEI. The CDR3 sequence is 13 residues long. The V gene lost 7 bases and the J gene lost 5 bases, with 14 bases spanning the gap. For the CDR3, the DNA is TGTGCCAGCAAGTTGGGGGGGCTAACTGAAGCTTTCTTT. Amino acid sequence: CASKLGGLTEAFF.

V is TRBV10-3 and J is TRBJ2-1; 9 bases are shared with TRBD2. CDR3 size: 13 residues. Germline V gene lookup returns CDR1 ENHRY and CDR2 SYGVKD. J was trimmed by 7 bases and V by 6 bases; bases with no gene match: 4. CDR3 sequence reads: CAISGLARNEQFF. The CDR3 coding sequence is TGTGCCATCAGCGGACTAGCGCGAAATGAGCAGTTCTTC.

This rearrangement joins TRBV6-1 to TRBJ2-3; TRBD1 agrees at 10 bases. The junction had 5 bases not matched to a gene; V was cut back by 4 bases and J by 1 base. The CDR3 is made up of 16 amino acids. Germline V gives CDR1 MNHNS, CDR2 SASEGT. The CDR3 loop reads CASSADRGRGTDTQYF. The CDR3 DNA reads as TGTGCCAGCAGTGCCGACAGGGGGCGAGGCACAGATACGCAGTATTTT.

The V and J genes are TRBV29-1 and TRBJ2-4, with D possibly being TRBD1 or TRBD2 (5 bases each). Germline V lookup: CDR1 SQVTM, CDR2 ANQGSEA. This CDR3 has 15 amino acids. V lost 6 bases and J 0 bases, leaving 15 bases between the germline ends. The CDR3 protein is CSVQMGVVAKNIQYF. CDR3 coding DNA: TGCAGCGTGCAAATGGGGGTTGTAGCCAAAAACATTCAGTACTTC.

This clone was recorded a few times. The chain joins TRBV7-2 to TRBJ2-1; possibly TRBD2 for D (5 bases). Trimming took off 4 bases at V and 1 base at J, with 8 bases between the two ends. This CDR3 is built from 14 residues. Germline-derived CDR1 and CDR2 are SGHTA and FQGNSA. The DNA for the CDR3 is TGTGCCAGCAGCTCGGACTTATCCTACAATGAGCAGTTCTTC. The encoded protein is CASSSDLSYNEQFF.

This chain connects TRBV6-1 to TRBJ1-4; D unclear. With 3 bases removed from V and 8 bases from J, the gap between germline ends came to 10 bases. The CDR3 spans 13 residues. Germline V lookup: CDR1 MNHNS, CDR2 SASEGT. CDR3 bases: TGTGCCAGCAGTGACCAAATGGGGGAAAAACTGTTTTTT. This gives the protein CASSDQMGEKLFF.

This clone was seen a handful of times. The chain recombines TRBV6-6 with TRBJ1-5, with 7 nucleotides matching TRBD1. The V gene's germline CDR1 is MNHNY and CDR2 SVGAGI (reference sequence). Losses at the gene ends were 6 bases for V and 5 bases for J; bases not matched to a gene: 7. This CDR3 spans 14 amino acids. CDR3 DNA sequence: TGTGCCAGCAGACCCTGGGACAGCGATCAGCCCCAGCATTTT. Its translation: CASRPWDSDQPQHF.

This clone was counted between two and nine times. This chain joins TRBV27 and TRBJ2-7; possible D gene TRBD1, 6 bases. V was trimmed by 4 bases and J by 3 bases, leaving 16 bases between them. The CDR3 covers 15 residues. In germline, CDR1 is MNHEY, CDR2 SMNVEV (reference sequence). The CDR3: CASSSYSVRGYEQYF. The CDR3, as DNA: TGTGCCAGCAGTTCCTACTCGGTCAGGGGCTACGAGCAGTACTTC.

The chain is built from TRBV18 and TRBJ2-5; 13 nucleotides line up with TRBD2. CDR1 is KGHSH, CDR2 LQKENI, per germline. This CDR3 has 15 amino acids. J was trimmed by 2 bases and V by 6 bases; bases with no gene match: 3. CDR3 bases: TGTGCCAGCTCTGGGACTAGCGGGGCACAAGAGACCCAGTACTTC. Translating it yields CASSGTSGAQETQYF. The full variable domain, rest sourced from reference TRBV18 and TRBJ2-5, is NAGVMQNPRHLVRRRGQEARLRCSPMKGHSHVYWYRQLPEEGLKFMVYLQKENIIDESGMPKERFSAEFPKEGPSILRIQQVVRGDSAAYFCASSGTSGAQETQYFGPGTRLLVL.

This clone was found a few times. V and J are TRBV4-1 and TRBJ2-1; 7 nucleotides match TRBD1. The length of the CDR3 is 16 residues. Trimming cost V 3 bases and J 0 bases; bases outside gene matches: 5. CDR1 is MGHRA and CDR2 is YSYEKL in the germline V gene. CDR3 amino acids: CASSHRQGPSYNEQFF. The DNA of the CDR3 is TGCGCCAGCAGCCACAGACAGGGACCCTCCTACAATGAGCAGTTCTTC.

The chain carries TRBV19 and TRBJ1-5; 7 bases map to TRBD1. The germline V gene has CDR1 LNHDA and CDR2 SQIVND (reference sequence). CDR3 length: 17 residues. J gave up 1 base and V 2 bases, and 8 bases lay outside the gene matches. The CDR3 bases are TGTGCCAGTAGTATAAGAGCGGGACAGCCAAGCAATCAGCCCCAGCATTTT. Protein product: CASSIRAGQPSNQPQHF.

CDR3 nucleotides: TGTGCCAGCAACAACCCCTCGAGCGAGCAGTACTTC. Protein product: CASNNPSSEQYF. The chain carries TRBV6-5 and TRBJ2-7; no firm D call. The CDR3 length is 12 residues. CDR1 MNHEY and CDR2 SVGAGI come from the germline V gene. V was pared by 7 bases and J by 6 bases, with 13 bases between.

About this clone: Distinct nucleotide sequences in the sample also encode this CDR3. This chain connects TRBV14 to TRBJ1-1; possibly TRBD1 for D (5 bases). The V and J ends lost 4 bases and 3 bases respectively, with 9 bases between them. Germline V CDR1 and CDR2: SGHDN, FVKESK. The CDR3 loop spans 13 amino acids. CDR3 DNA sequence: TGTGCCAGCAGCCGTCAGGGTGACACTGAAGCTTTCTTT. Amino acid sequence: CASSRQGDTEAFF.

The rearrangement links TRBV7-2 to TRBJ2-1, with TRBD2 matching over 10 bases. The length of the CDR3 is 15 residues. The V segment lost 1 base and the J segment 9 bases; nucleotides outside the gene matches: 6. CDR1 and CDR2 (germline): SGHTA, FQGNSA. CDR3 bases: TGTGCCAGCAGCTTAGGGACTAGCGGTCTGGGTGAGCAGTTCTTC. It codes for CASSLGTSGLGEQFF.

The chain combines TRBV7-8 with TRBJ1-5; tentative D call: TRBD1 (5 bases). The V end lost 5 bases, the J end lost 6 bases, and 20 bases lay between the germline ends. Germline-derived CDR1 and CDR2 are SGHVS and FQNEAQ. The CDR3 has 16 amino acids. The CDR3 nucleotides are TGTGCCAGCAGCCTCTCGGCTTTGGCGCAGGGTCAGCCCCAGCATTTT. It yields the protein CASSLSALAQGQPQHF.

The chain links TRBV10-1 to TRBJ2-1; 9 bases agree with TRBD1. The CDR3 is made up of 17 amino acids. CDR1 is WNHNN, CDR2 SYGVQD, per germline (reference sequence). The trim removed 3 bases at V and 3 bases at J, leaving 9 bases unmatched. DNA for the CDR3: TGCGCCAGCAGTGAATTGAGACAGGGGGGGGTCTACAATGAGCAGTTCTTC. This translates into CASSELRQGGVYNEQFF.

The V and J genes are TRBV28 and TRBJ2-4; 7 bases match TRBD2. J gave up 9 bases and V 5 bases, and 10 bases lay outside the gene matches. Looked up from germline, CDR1 is MDHEN and CDR2 is SYDVKM. The CDR3 is 14 residues long. The CDR3 here is CASSSRRGGAIQYF. The CDR3 bases are TGTGCCAGCAGTAGTCGGAGGGGAGGGGCCATTCAGTACTTC.

This clone was seen more than once but under ten times. This chain uses TRBV9 with TRBJ1-3, with D perhaps matching TRBD1 (6 bases). Germline lookup yields CDR1 SGDLS and CDR2 YYNGEE. The ends were cut back, 4 bases at V and 5 bases at J, with 16 bases in the middle. This CDR3 spans 15 amino acids. CDR3 sequence: CASSLGGASRNTIYF. For the CDR3, the DNA is TGTGCCAGCAGCCTAGGGGGGGCTTCGAGAAACACCATATATTTT.

This clone was seen at least ten times. The chain uses TRBV28 and TRBJ2-1; 14 positions agree with TRBD2. CDR1 MDHEN and CDR2 SYDVKM come from the germline V gene. The V gene end was trimmed by 3 bases and the J gene end by 12 bases; junction bases not matched to a gene: 10. CDR3 length: 16 residues. CDR3 amino acids: CASSLSKGLAGEGQFF. The CDR3 DNA reads as TGTGCCAGCAGTTTGTCGAAGGGACTAGCGGGAGAGGGGCAGTTCTTC.

This clone appeared a few times. The chain has TRBV5-1 and TRBJ1-2, with D tentatively TRBD1 (5 bases). Per the germline V gene, CDR1 is SGHRS and CDR2 is YFSETQ. V was cut by 7 bases and J by 5 bases, with 21 bases left in between. CDR3 length equals 15 residues. CDR3: CASPFREGELYGYTF. CDR3 coding DNA: TGCGCCAGCCCTTTCCGAGAAGGGGAACTTTATGGCTACACCTTC.

J is TRBJ2-7 and V is TRBV5-8; 11 bases fit TRBD1. The germline V gene encodes CDR1 SGHTS and CDR2 YDEGEE. V was clipped by 3 bases and J by 4 bases; unmatched bases: 9. The CDR3 has 16 residues. CDR3 DNA sequence: TGTGCCAGCAGCTGGAGAACCGGGACAGGGGGGTACGAGCAGTACTTC. This codes for CASSWRTGTGGYEQYF.

This clone was seen a handful of times. This chain connects TRBV5-6 to TRBJ1-2; no reliable D call. V was pared by 4 bases and J by 4 bases, with 14 bases between. Germline V gives CDR1 SGHDT, CDR2 YYEEEE. The CDR3 has 14 residues. This CDR3 reads CASSTAGFAYGYTF. The CDR3 DNA follows: TGTGCCAGCAGCACCGCCGGGTTTGCCTATGGCTACACCTTC.

J is TRBJ1-2 and V is TRBV28, with D perhaps matching TRBD1 (6 bases). Germline-derived CDR1 and CDR2 are MDHEN and SYDVKM. V shed 3 bases and J shed 8 bases, with 22 bases lying between them. The CDR3 consists of 16 residues. CDR3 loop: CASSFAGAGIHSGYTF. CDR3 in DNA: TGTGCCAGCAGTTTTGCGGGGGCCGGGATCCATTCGGGCTACACCTTC.

The V call is TRBV28, the J call TRBJ2-7; 8 bases agree with TRBD2. The V segment lost 8 bases and the J segment 2 bases; nucleotides outside the gene matches: 5. Germline assignment: CDR1 MDHEN and CDR2 SYDVKM. This CDR3 region has 13 residues. The CDR3 bases are TGTGCCAGCCGGACTAGCCGAACCTACGAGCAGTACTTC. Its translation is CASRTSRTYEQYF.

The chain recombines TRBV7-9 with TRBJ1-5, with no clear D. Trimming cost V 9 bases and J 6 bases, with 18 bases left between them. Germline V CDR1 and CDR2: SEHNR, FQNEAQ (reference sequence). The length of the CDR3 is 14 residues. The CDR3 spells CASSQDSGVQPQHF. The CDR3 DNA follows: TGTGCCAGTTCCCAGGACTCCGGTGTTCAGCCCCAGCATTTT.

A note on this clone: This could be a read error, since a much larger clone is one nucleotide away. This CDR3 is also generated by other DNA sequences in the sample. The rearrangement links TRBV7-2 to TRBJ1-5; D uncertain. Trimming removed 6 bases from V and 3 bases from J, with 12 bases in between. Germline assignment: CDR1 SGHTA and CDR2 FQGNSA. This CDR3 has 14 residues. The DNA of the CDR3 is TGTGCCAGCAGTTCACAGAGAGTCAATCAGCCCCAGCATTTT. Encoded protein: CASSSQRVNQPQHF.

J is TRBJ2-1 and V is TRBV11-1; 7 nucleotides agree with TRBD1. Trimming took 4 bases from V and 8 from J; bases not matched to a gene: 5. Looked up from germline, CDR1 is SGHAT and CDR2 is FQDESV (reference sequence). The CDR3 totals 13 residues. The CDR3: CASSSDRIDEQFF. CDR3 nucleotide sequence: TGTGCCAGCAGCTCGGACAGGATCGATGAGCAGTTCTTC.

The chain is built from TRBV5-4 and TRBJ1-4; D not certain. In germline, CDR1 is SGHNT, CDR2 YYREEE (reference sequence). This CDR3 region has 15 residues. V lost 3 bases and J lost 8, with 17 bases in between. The CDR3 loop is CASSSQTNSGEKLFF. In nucleotides, the CDR3 is TGTGCCAGCAGCTCCCAGACCAACTCGGGCGAAAAACTGTTTTTT.